The source of this T cell receptor (beta chain) is a study of cytomegalovirus exposure and HLA in healthy donors. In the PCR, 60 Vbeta and 13 Jbeta primers were used. Assay used: immunoSEQ multiplex PCR; TCRdb lists only in-frame clones, some missing. The sample includes about 170,000 clones, roughly 80% of them seen just once. Trimming cost V 1 base and J 6 bases, with 10 bases left between them. CDR3 length: 14 amino acids. Germline V gene data show CDR1 as LGHNA and CDR2 as YSLEER. This sequence joins TRBV4-3 and TRBJ1-5; D is uncertain. This receptor was obtained from a male donor in good health and CMV-seronegative. The sequencing input was PBMCs. CDR3 sequence: CASSQGMTGQPQHF. In nucleotides, the CDR3 is TGCGCCAGCAGCCAAGGGATGACGGGTCAGCCCCAGCATTTT.